The 23 T cell receptor beta chains presented below share a single source sample, sequenced in a study of molecular identifiers for immune sequencing clone quantification. TCRdb independently ran MiXCR on the PCR reads; one entry per CDR3 protein. The sample yields 40,000 to 50,000 distinct CDR3 sequences, 15% to 20% seen once. The sample consisted of naive CD8+ T cells from blood, with Jurkat cell RNA spiked in. Stated subset: FACS-sorted CD8+CD4-CCR7+CD45RA+ naive T cells. The receptors derive from a human donor in good health. Some libraries in this study had Jurkat cell RNA spiked in.

In its sample, this clonotype was seen many times. The chain combines TRBV7-2 with TRBJ1-1; D remains unclear. V lost 1 base and J 0 bases, leaving 12 bases between the germline ends. Germline V CDR1 and CDR2: SGHTA, FQGNSA. CDR3 length: 16 amino acids. This CDR3 reads CASSLGLGGLNTEAFF. Written as DNA, the CDR3 is TGTGCCAGCAGCTTAGGGTTGGGAGGGTTGAACACTGAAGCTTTCTTT.

The rearrangement uses TRBV5-1 and TRBJ1-1, with D tentatively TRBD1 (6 bases). Germline-derived CDR1 and CDR2 are SGHRS and YFSETQ. V lost 5 bases and J lost 10, with 15 bases in between. This CDR3 is built from 12 residues. The DNA of the CDR3 is TGCGCCAGCAGTCTGGAGGGGGTTGGAGCTTTCTTT. Amino acid sequence: CASSLEGVGAFF.

This clonotype has ten or more counts. The J gene is TRBJ1-6, the V gene TRBV12-5, with 11 bases that match TRBD1. This CDR3 is 15 amino acids long. Germline V lookup: CDR1 LGHNT, CDR2 FRNRAP. V lost 5 bases, J lost 10 bases, and 7 bases stayed unmatched. CDR3 nucleotides: TGTGCTAGTGGTCCTGGGACAGGGGGGCGGTCACCCCTCCACTTT. The encoded protein is CASGPGTGGRSPLHF.

This clonotype was detected ten times or more. The gene calls are TRBV20-1 and TRBJ2-3; the D gene is possibly TRBD2 (6 bases). This CDR3 has 14 residues. Per the germline V gene, CDR1 is DFQATT and CDR2 is SNEGSKA (reference sequence). V gave up 0 bases and J gave up 3 bases, with 10 bases separating them. CDR3 nucleotides: TGCAGTGCTAGAGATGTAGCGGAAACAGATACGCAGTATTTT. Its protein product is CSARDVAETDTQYF.

The V gene is TRBV24-1, the J gene TRBJ2-1; D is unclear. Germline values: CDR1 KGHDR, CDR2 SFDVKD. The CDR3 covers 12 residues. The V end lost 6 bases, the J end lost 7 bases, and 9 bases lay between the germline ends. In nucleotides, the CDR3 is TGTGCCACCAGTCTCACAGAAAATGAGCAGTTCTTC. Amino acid sequence: CATSLTENEQFF.

Concerning this clonotype: A read error may be the cause here, since a much bigger clone is one base away. The chain uses TRBV12-3 or TRBV12-4 and TRBJ2-1; D is unresolved. The CDR3 has 13 amino acids. CDR3 residues: CASSLGVIGEQSF. In nucleotides, the CDR3 is TGTGCCAGCAGTTTAGGAGTAATCGGTGAGCAGTCCTTC.

This clonotype occurred many times. The chain combines TRBV29-1 with TRBJ2-7; TRBD1 or TRBD2 may be the D gene (5 bases each). The CDR3 consists of 12 residues. CDR1 and CDR2 from the germline V gene are SQVTM and ANQGSEA. V lost 5 bases and J 6 bases, leaving 14 bases between the germline ends. The CDR3 DNA follows: TGCAGCGTTCTACGGGGACGGGGCGAGCAGTACTTC. It translates to CSVLRGRGEQYF.

This clonotype came up many times. The chain joins TRBV4-3 to TRBJ1-1; D remains ambiguous. There are 18 residues in the CDR3. Trimming removed 0 bases from V and 0 bases from J, with 17 bases in between. Germline assignment: CDR1 LGHNA and CDR2 YSLEER. This CDR3 reads CASSQDLLRSVMNTEAFF. CDR3 DNA sequence: TGCGCCAGCAGCCAAGATCTTCTCCGGTCGGTAATGAACACTGAAGCTTTCTTT.

This clonotype was found many times. The chain couples TRBV28 to TRBJ2-2, with unresolved D. V dropped 5 bases and J dropped 4 bases, with 17 bases sitting between them. Germline V gene data show CDR1 as MDHEN and CDR2 as SYDVKM. CDR3 length: 16 amino acids. The CDR3: CASSPALTEATGELFF. In DNA, the CDR3 is TGTGCCAGCAGTCCTGCCCTTACAGAGGCCACCGGGGAGCTGTTTTTT.

This clonotype was observed many times. The chain uses TRBV19 and TRBJ1-1; D remains unclear. The CDR3 covers 13 residues. Germline V gene lookup returns CDR1 LNHDA and CDR2 SQIVND (reference sequence). V gave up 7 bases and J gave up 1 base, with 10 bases separating them. CDR3 residues: CASKQPGNTEAFF. The CDR3 DNA follows: TGTGCCAGTAAGCAGCCGGGGAACACTGAAGCTTTCTTT.

This chain joins TRBV15 and TRBJ2-5, with a possible D match to TRBD2 (6 bases). Germline loops: CDR1 LNHNV, CDR2 YYDKDF (reference sequence). V dropped 0 bases and J dropped 4 bases, with 12 bases sitting between them. The CDR3 is made up of 15 amino acids. The CDR3 region has the DNA TGTGCCACCAGCAGAGATCTGGGACTCGGAGAGACCCAGTACTTC. Its protein is CATSRDLGLGETQYF.

Ten or more counts support this clonotype. The CDR3 DNA sequence: TGTGCCACCAGTGAACTGAAGCGGGGAAGCACAGATACGCAGTATTTT. Its protein product is CATSELKRGSTDTQYF. The rearrangement joins TRBV24-1 to TRBJ2-3; 7 bases match TRBD2. This CDR3 region has 16 residues. Germline loops: CDR1 KGHDR, CDR2 SFDVKD. J gave up 0 bases and V 4 bases, and 6 bases lay outside the gene matches.

This clonotype is medium-sized (0.01 to 0.1%) in the sample. The chain has TRBV2 and TRBJ2-6; 8 nucleotides agree with TRBD1. V trimming: 3 bases; J trimming: 3 bases; junction bases outside the gene matches: 10. The CDR3 is made up of 18 amino acids. CDR1 SNHLY and CDR2 FYNNEI come from the germline V gene. The CDR3 sequence: CASSDGAGGFLGANVLTF. The CDR3 nucleotides read TGTGCCAGCAGTGATGGGGCAGGGGGCTTTCTTGGGGCCAACGTCCTGACTTTC.

This clonotype appeared many times. The genes are TRBV28 and TRBJ2-6; no clear D. The CDR3 runs 13 residues. Germline V gene data show CDR1 as MDHEN and CDR2 as SYDVKM. The ends were cut back, 8 bases at V and 3 bases at J, with 8 bases in the middle. CDR3 region: CASGAVGANVLTF. CDR3 in DNA: TGTGCCAGCGGTGCAGTTGGGGCCAACGTCCTGACTTTC.

This clonotype has ten or more counts. This rearrangement joins TRBV7-9 to TRBJ2-3; TRBD2 matches at 10 bases. There are 11 residues in the CDR3. The junction had 3 bases not matched to a gene; V was cut back by 5 bases and J by 13 bases. Germline V gene data show CDR1 as SEHNR and CDR2 as FQNEAQ (reference sequence). CDR3 sequence reads: CASSTLAGEYF. The CDR3 coding sequence is TGTGCCAGCAGCACTCTAGCGGGAGAGTATTTT.

This clonotype was counted at least ten times. The chain uses TRBV12-3 or TRBV12-4 and TRBJ2-3; D tentatively reads TRBD1 or TRBD2 (5 bases each). The CDR3 extends over 13 amino acids. V lost 7 bases and J lost 2, with 10 bases in between. The CDR3 region is CASTRDPTDTQYF. Here the CDR3 DNA reads TGTGCCAGCACCCGGGACCCCACAGATACGCAGTATTTT.

The sample holds a few counts of this clonotype. The CDR3 end shows no conserved phenylalanine or tryptophan, and so a read error is likely. The CDR3 loop reads CASSFGPPYEQYL. As DNA, the CDR3 is TGTGCCAGCAGCTTCGGACCCCCCTACGAGCAGTACCTC. The rearrangement joins TRBV5-4 to TRBJ2-7; D unclear. CDR3 length: 13 amino acids. V lost 2 bases to trimming and J lost 2 bases, with 8 bases between them. Per the germline V gene, CDR1 is SGHNT and CDR2 is YYREEE (reference sequence).

In its sample, this clonotype was seen many times. This sequence joins TRBV6-5 and TRBJ2-2; D uncertain. CDR1 MNHEY and CDR2 SVGAGI come from the germline V gene. CDR3 length: 13 amino acids. Trimming pared 2 bases from V and 5 bases from J, leaving 6 bases between. CDR3 in DNA: TGTGCCAGCAGTTACCACGGAACCGGGGAGCTGTTTTTT. Amino acids: CASSYHGTGELFF.

In this sample, this clonotype turned up many times. The CDR3 DNA reads as TGTGCCAGCAGCTTAGCGCACAGAAAGGTCAAAAACATTCAGTACTTC. Translating it yields CASSLAHRKVKNIQYF. The chain couples TRBV7-6 to TRBJ2-4; D uncertain. Germline CDR1 is SGHVS and CDR2 is FNYEAQ. Deletions cut 0 bases from V and 3 bases from J, with 12 bases between. The CDR3 is 16 residues long. Combining the CDR3 with reference TRBV7-6 and TRBJ2-4 gives the whole variable domain GAGVSQSPRYKVTKRGQDVALRCDPISGHVSLYWYRQALGQGPEFLTYFNYEAQQDKSGLPNDRFSAERPEGSISTLTIQRTEQRDSAMYRCASSLAHRKVKNIQYFGAGTRLSVL.

This clonotype was counted many times. CDR3 sequence (DNA): TGCAGTGCTAGAGATCCCGCACTTCAAGAGACCCAGTACTTC. Its protein is CSARDPALQETQYF. The V and J genes are TRBV20-1 and TRBJ2-5; no clear D. Deletions cut 0 bases from V and 2 bases from J, with 10 bases between. CDR1 DFQATT and CDR2 SNEGSKA come from the germline V gene (reference sequence). CDR3 size: 14 residues.

This clonotype was seen at least ten times. This chain links TRBV12-3 or TRBV12-4 with TRBJ2-1, with TRBD2 matching over 7 bases. The V gene end was trimmed by 5 bases and the J gene end by 6 bases; junction bases not matched to a gene: 13. The CDR3 covers 16 residues. CDR3: CASSLRPGGLGNEQFF. The CDR3 bases are TGTGCCAGCAGTCTCCGGCCGGGAGGCCTGGGCAATGAGCAGTTCTTC.

There are many counts of this clonotype. The chain has TRBV5-1 and TRBJ1-1; D not certain. CDR3 size: 14 residues. Trimming left V 4 bases short and J 0 bases short, with 10 bases between. Per the germline V gene, CDR1 is SGHRS and CDR2 is YFSETQ. CDR3: CASSILQMNTEAFF. Here the CDR3 DNA reads TGCGCCAGCAGCATACTACAGATGAACACTGAAGCTTTCTTT.

This clonotype was seen ten or more times. The chain is built from TRBV6-1 and TRBJ1-5; tentatively, D is TRBD1 (6 bases). Germline V gene lookup returns CDR1 MNHNS and CDR2 SASEGT. V was shortened by 3 bases and J by 4 bases, with 16 bases between the two germline ends. The CDR3 covers 16 residues. CDR3 residues: CASSDMIGGVNQPQHF. For the CDR3, the DNA is TGTGCCAGCAGTGATATGATAGGGGGAGTGAATCAGCCCCAGCATTTT.